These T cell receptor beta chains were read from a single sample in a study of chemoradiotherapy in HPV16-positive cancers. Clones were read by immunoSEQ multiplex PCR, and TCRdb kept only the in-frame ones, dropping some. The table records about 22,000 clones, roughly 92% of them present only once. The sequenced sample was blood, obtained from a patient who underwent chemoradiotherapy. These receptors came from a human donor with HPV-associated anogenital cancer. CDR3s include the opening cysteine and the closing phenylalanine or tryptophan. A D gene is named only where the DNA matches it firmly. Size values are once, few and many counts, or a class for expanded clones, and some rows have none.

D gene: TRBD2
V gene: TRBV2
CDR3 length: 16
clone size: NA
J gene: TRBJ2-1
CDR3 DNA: TGTGCCAGCAGTCTGCGGACTAGCGGGGGATACAATGAGCAGTTCTTC
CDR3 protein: CASSLRTSGGYNEQFF

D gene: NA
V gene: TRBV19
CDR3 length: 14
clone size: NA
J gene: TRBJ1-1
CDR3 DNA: TGTGCCAGTAGTCTCCAGGGTGGGGTAACTGAAGCTTTCTTT
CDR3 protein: CASSLQGGVTEAFF

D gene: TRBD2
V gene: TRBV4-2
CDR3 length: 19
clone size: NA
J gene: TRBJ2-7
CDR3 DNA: TGTGCCAGCAGCCAAGGTGGGCTAGCGGGAGTTTTGGGGGGCTACGAGCAGTACTTC
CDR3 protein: CASSQGGLAGVLGGYEQYF

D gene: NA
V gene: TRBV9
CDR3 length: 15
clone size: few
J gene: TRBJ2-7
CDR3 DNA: TGTGCCAGCAGCGTAGCGCCGCAGAGCTCCTACGAGCAGTACTTC
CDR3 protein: CASSVAPQSSYEQYF

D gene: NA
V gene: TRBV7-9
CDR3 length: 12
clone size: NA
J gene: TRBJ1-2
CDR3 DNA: TGTGCCAGCAGCCCGCCCCTATATGGCTACACCTTC
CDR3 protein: CASSPPLYGYTF

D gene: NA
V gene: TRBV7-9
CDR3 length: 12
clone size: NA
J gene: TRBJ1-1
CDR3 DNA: TGTGCCAGCAGCCCTTCGACTACTGAAGCTTTCTTT
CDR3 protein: CASSPSTTEAFF

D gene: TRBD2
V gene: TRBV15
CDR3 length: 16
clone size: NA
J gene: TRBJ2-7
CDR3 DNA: TGTGCCACCAGCAGAGGTGGGCTAGCGGGCTCCTACGAGCAGTACTTC
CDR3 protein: CATSRGGLAGSYEQYF

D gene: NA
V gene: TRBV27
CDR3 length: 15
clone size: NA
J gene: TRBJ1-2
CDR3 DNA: TGTGCCAGCAGTTTATCGGGCACCTCGGTCTATGGCTACACCTTC
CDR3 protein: CASSLSGTSVYGYTF

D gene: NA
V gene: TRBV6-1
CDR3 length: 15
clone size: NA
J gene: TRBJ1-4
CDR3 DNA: TGTGCCAGCAGTGAGTCTTTGGGCAGGGGAGAAAAACTGTTTTTT
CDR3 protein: CASSESLGRGEKLFF

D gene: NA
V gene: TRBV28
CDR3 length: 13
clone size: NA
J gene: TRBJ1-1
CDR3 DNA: TGTGCCAGCAGTTTATCGATAAACACTGAAGCTTTCTTT
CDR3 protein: CASSLSINTEAFF

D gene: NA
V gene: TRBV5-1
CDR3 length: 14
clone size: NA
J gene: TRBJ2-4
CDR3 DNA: TGCGCCAGCAGCTTGGGTGGACGGGACGACATTCAGTACTTC
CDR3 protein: CASSLGGRDDIQYF

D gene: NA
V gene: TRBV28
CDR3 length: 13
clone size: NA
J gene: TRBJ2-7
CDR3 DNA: TGTGCCATTTCTCGGGGCCTCTCCTACGAGCAGTACTTC
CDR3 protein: CAISRGLSYEQYF

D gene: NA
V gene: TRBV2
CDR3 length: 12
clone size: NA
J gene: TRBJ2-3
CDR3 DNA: TGTGCCAGCATATCGCCCACAGATACGCAGTATTTT
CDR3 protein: CASISPTDTQYF

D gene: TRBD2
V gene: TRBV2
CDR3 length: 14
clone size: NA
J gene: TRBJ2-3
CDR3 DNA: TGTGCCAGCAGAACTAGCGGGAGCACAGATACGCAGTATTTT
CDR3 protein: CASRTSGSTDTQYF

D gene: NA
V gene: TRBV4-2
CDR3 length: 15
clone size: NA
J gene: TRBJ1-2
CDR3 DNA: TGTGCCAGCAGCCAAGGTCGGGATTCTAACTATGGCTACACCTTC
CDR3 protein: CASSQGRDSNYGYTF

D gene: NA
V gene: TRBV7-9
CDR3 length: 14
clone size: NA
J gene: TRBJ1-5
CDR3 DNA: TGTGCCAGCAGCCTCGGGGTTAGCCGTCAGCCCCAGCATTTT
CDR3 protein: CASSLGVSRQPQHF

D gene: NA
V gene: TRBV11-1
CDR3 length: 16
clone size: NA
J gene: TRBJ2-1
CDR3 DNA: TGTGCCAGCAGCTTATCGGTAATAGCGGAATTAAATGAGCAGTTCTTC
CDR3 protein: CASSLSVIAELNEQFF

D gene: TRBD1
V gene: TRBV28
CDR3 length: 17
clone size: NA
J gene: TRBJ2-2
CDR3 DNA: TGTGCCAGCAGTAACTACCGGACAGGGCTGAACACCGGGGAGCTGTTTTTT
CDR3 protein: CASSNYRTGLNTGELFF

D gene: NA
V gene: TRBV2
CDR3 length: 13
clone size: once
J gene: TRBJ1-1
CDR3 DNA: TGTGCCAGCTTAGGTATTCCGGTCCCTGAAGCTTTCTTT
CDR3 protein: CASLGIPVPEAFF

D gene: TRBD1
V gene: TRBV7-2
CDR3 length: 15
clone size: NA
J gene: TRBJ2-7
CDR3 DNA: TGTGCCAGCAGCCCCCGACAGGGGGGGGTCTGGGAGCAGTACTTC
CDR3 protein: CASSPRQGGVWEQYF

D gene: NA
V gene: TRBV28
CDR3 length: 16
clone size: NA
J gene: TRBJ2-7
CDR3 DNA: TGTGCCAGCAGTTTATTAGAGGGGATGGGAGTCTACGAGCAGTACTTC
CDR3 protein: CASSLLEGMGVYEQYF

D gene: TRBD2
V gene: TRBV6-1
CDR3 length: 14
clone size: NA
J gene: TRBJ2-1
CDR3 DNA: TGTGCCGTTCGAGGACTAGCGGGATACAATGAGCAGTTCTTC
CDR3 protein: CAVRGLAGYNEQFF

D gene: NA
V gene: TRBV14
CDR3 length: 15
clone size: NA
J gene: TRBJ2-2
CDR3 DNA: TGTGCCAGCAGGCAGGGTTACCCGAACACCGGGGAGCTGTTTTTT
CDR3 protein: CASRQGYPNTGELFF

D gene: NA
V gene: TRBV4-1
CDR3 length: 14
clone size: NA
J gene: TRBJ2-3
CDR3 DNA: TGCGCCAGCAGCCAAGCCGGAGGCACAGATACGCAGTATTTT
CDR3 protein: CASSQAGGTDTQYF

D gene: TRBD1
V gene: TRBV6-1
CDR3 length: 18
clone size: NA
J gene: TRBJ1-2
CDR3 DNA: TGTGCCAGCAGTGATTTAAGGGACAGGGTTCTTTCATCAAATGGCTACACCTTC
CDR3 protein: CASSDLRDRVLSSNGYTF

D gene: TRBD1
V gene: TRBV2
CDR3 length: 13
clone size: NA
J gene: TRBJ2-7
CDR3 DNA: TGTGCCAGCAGCCCGGACAGGTTTCGGGAGCAGTACTTC
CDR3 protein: CASSPDRFREQYF

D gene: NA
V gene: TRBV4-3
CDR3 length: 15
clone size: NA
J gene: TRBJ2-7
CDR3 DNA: TGCGCCAGCAGCCAAGAGGATGGGGCGGCCTACGAGCAGTACTTC
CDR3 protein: CASSQEDGAAYEQYF

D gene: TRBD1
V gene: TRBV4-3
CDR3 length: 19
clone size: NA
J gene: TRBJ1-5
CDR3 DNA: TGCGCCAGCAGCCAGCCGGGACAGGGCGTTCAATATAGCAATCAGCCCCAGCATTTT
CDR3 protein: CASSQPGQGVQYSNQPQHF

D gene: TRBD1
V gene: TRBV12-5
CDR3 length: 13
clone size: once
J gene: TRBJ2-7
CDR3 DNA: TGTGCTAGTGGTGGCGACAGGGGGGACGAGCAGTACTTC
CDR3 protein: CASGGDRGDEQYF

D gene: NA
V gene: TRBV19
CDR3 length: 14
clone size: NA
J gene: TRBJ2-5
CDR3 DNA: TGTGCCAGTAGTACCGGACAGTTACAAGAGACCCAGTACTTC
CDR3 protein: CASSTGQLQETQYF

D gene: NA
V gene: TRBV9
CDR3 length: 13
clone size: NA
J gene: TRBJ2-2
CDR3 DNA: TGTGCCAGCACCGGGATAAACACCGGGGAGCTGTTTTTT
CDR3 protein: CASTGINTGELFF

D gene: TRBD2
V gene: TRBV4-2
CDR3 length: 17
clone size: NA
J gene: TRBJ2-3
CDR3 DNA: TGTGCCAGCAGCCAAGATAGAGCGGGGGGGCCGACAGATACGCAGTATTTT
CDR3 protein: CASSQDRAGGPTDTQYF

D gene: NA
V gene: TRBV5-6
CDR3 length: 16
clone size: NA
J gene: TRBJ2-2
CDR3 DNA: TGTGCCAGCAGCTTGACCCCGGGGCTAAACACCGGGGAGCTGTTTTTT
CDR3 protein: CASSLTPGLNTGELFF

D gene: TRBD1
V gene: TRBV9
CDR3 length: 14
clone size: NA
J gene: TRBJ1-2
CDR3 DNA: TGTGCCAGCAGCTCCTCGACAGGGTCCTATGGCTACACCTTC
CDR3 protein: CASSSSTGSYGYTF

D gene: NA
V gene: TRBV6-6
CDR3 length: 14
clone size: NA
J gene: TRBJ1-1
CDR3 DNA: TGTGCCAGCAGTTATAACCAGGTCCTCACTGAAGCTTTCTTT
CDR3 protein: CASSYNQVLTEAFF

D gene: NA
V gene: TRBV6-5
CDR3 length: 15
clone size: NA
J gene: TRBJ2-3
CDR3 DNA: TGTGCCAGCAGTTACGGCCACTTAAACACAGATACGCAGTATTTT
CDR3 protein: CASSYGHLNTDTQYF

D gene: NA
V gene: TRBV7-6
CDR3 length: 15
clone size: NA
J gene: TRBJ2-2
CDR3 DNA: TGTGCCAGCAGCTTAGCCAGGGCCGGCGCCGGGGAGCTGTTTTTT
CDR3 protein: CASSLARAGAGELFF

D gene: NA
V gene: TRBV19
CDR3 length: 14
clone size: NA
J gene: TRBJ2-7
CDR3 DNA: TGTGCCAGTAGTATTTCCTCTAACGTATACGAGCAGTACTTC
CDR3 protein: CASSISSNVYEQYF

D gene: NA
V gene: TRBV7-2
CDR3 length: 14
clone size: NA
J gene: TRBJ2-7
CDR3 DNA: TGTGCCAGCAGCGCCGGGTCCAGCCCAAGGGAGCAGTACTTC
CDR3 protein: CASSAGSSPREQYF

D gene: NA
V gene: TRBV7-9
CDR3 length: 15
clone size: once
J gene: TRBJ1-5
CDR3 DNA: TGTGCCAGCAGCTACCACGGGACGTCAGATCAGCCCCAGCATTTT
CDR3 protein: CASSYHGTSDQPQHF

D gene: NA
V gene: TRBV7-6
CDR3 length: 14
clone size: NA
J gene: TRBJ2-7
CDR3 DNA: TGTGCCAGCAGCCCAGATGGGGGTACCTACGAGCAGTACTTC
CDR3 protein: CASSPDGGTYEQYF

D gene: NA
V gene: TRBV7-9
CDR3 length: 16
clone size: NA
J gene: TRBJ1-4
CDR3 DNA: TGTGCCAGCAGCTCGGGGGCTGGGGCGGCTAATGAAAAACTGTTTTTT
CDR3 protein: CASSSGAGAANEKLFF

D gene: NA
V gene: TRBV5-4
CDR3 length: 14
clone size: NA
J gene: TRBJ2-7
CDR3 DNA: TGTGCCAGCAGCTTGGGACAGCTCTCCTACGAGCAGTACTTC
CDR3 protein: CASSLGQLSYEQYF

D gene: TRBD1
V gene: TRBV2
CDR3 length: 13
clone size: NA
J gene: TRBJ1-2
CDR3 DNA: TGTGCCAGCAGCGCTGACAGGGTCTATGGCTACACCTTC
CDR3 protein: CASSADRVYGYTF

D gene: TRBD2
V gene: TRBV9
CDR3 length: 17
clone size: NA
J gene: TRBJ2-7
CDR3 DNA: TGTGCCAGCAGCCCGGGACTAGCGCCTTCCAAATGGCGAGAGCAGTACTTC
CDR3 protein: CASSPGLAPSKWREQYF

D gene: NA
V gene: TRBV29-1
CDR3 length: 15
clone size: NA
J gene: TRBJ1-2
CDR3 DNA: TGCAGCGTTGGACCTAAGAGGGACAAATACTATGGCTACACCTTC
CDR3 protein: CSVGPKRDKYYGYTF